One sample yielded the 21 T cell receptor beta chains listed below, sequenced in a study of T cells in women clearing cervical HPV infection. TCRdb's copy holds only in-frame clones and misses some; the assay was immunoSEQ multiplex PCR. Recorded for this sample: about 35,000 clones. Sequencing used blood buffy coat. The receptor source for this set is a woman aged 18 to 75 with a cervical HPV16 infection that either progressed to CIN3+ or cleared (not recorded which).

As to this clone: The CDR3 goes on 3 residues after the read ends, and that part is filled in from the germline J gene. The gene calls are TRBV30 and TRBJ1-2; 7 bases are a match to TRBD1. CDR1 is GTSNPN, CDR2 SVGIG, per germline (reference sequence). The CDR3 has 14 amino acids. J lost 5 bases, V lost 3 bases, and 9 bases had no gene match. The CDR3 sequence is CAWRIKGAEYGYTF. The CDR3 bases that were read are TGTGCCTGGAGAATTAAGGGGGCCGAATATGGC.

As to this clone: The read falls 3 residues short of the CDR3 end, and the missing part is taken from the germline J gene. This chain joins TRBV7-3 and TRBJ2-1; 9 bases line up with TRBD2. In germline, CDR1 is SGHTA, CDR2 FQGTGA. The CDR3 runs to 18 residues. J gave up 5 bases and V 5 bases, and 16 bases lay outside the gene matches. The sequenced part of the CDR3 DNA is TGTGCCAGCAGCAACCAACCAAGGCTAGCGGGGTGGGACAATGAG. Its translation is CASSNQPRLAGWDNE. The whole CDR3 reads CASSNQPRLAGWDNEQFF.

About this clone: The DNA ends 3 residues before the CDR3 does, and the rest of the CDR3 is filled in from the germline J gene. The chain links TRBV18 to TRBJ2-7; D uncertain. The CDR3 consists of 14 residues. CDR1 is KGHSH, CDR2 LQKENI, per germline. The V and J ends lost 3 bases and 2 bases respectively, with 11 bases between them. The covered CDR3 bases are TGTGCCAGCTCACCTAGACAAGCCACCTACGAG. It codes for CASSPRQATYE. In full, the CDR3 is CASSPRQATYEQYF.

Of note for this clone: The read ends 3 residues before the CDR3 terminus; that terminus is restored from the germline J gene. The chain joins TRBV20-1 to TRBJ2-5, with TRBD2 identical over 7 bases. V was clipped by 0 bases and J by 7 bases; unmatched bases: 8. The CDR3 loop spans 14 amino acids. Germline V gene sequence: CDR1 DFQATT, CDR2 SNEGSKA (reference sequence). Incomplete CDR3 DNA: TGCAGTGCTAGAGATAGGGAGGGGATGTGGACC. It translates to CSARDREGMWT. Given in full, the CDR3 is CSARDREGMWTQYF.

Notes on this clone: The read falls 3 residues short of the CDR3 end, and the missing part is taken from the germline J gene. The chain recombines TRBV2 with TRBJ2-7, with D hard to call. Germline loops: CDR1 SNHLY, CDR2 FYNNEI. The CDR3 has 12 residues. V was clipped by 6 bases and J by 2 bases, with 8 bases between them. The covered CDR3 bases are TGTGCCAGCAGGGGCTATACCTACGAG. Its protein product is CASRGYTYE. The complete CDR3 protein is CASRGYTYEQYF.

Worth noting for this clone: The CDR3 end lies 3 residues beyond the end of the read and is filled in from the germline J gene. The rearrangement links TRBV2 to TRBJ2-5; possible D gene TRBD2, 7 bases. The CDR3 is 13 residues long. Trimming stripped 7 bases from V and 5 bases from J, with 14 bases between. Germline-derived CDR1 and CDR2 are SNHLY and FYNNEI. The part of the CDR3 DNA that was read is TGTGCCAGCAATCGGGGGGCGGGTGAGACC. Protein: CASNRGAGET. The CDR3, in full, reads CASNRGAGETQYF.

With respect to this clone: Read sequence stops 3 residues before the CDR3 end, and the germline J gene provides the missing end. The rearrangement links TRBV6-2 or TRBV6-3 to TRBJ1-5; no clear D. The CDR3 loop spans 15 amino acids. Looked up from germline, CDR1 is MNHEY and CDR2 is SVGEGT. V dropped 2 bases and J dropped 0 bases, with 8 bases sitting between them. The covered CDR3 bases are TGTGCCAGCAGTTACAGGCAATATAGCAATCAGCCC. Encoded protein: CASSYRQYSNQP. Given in full, the CDR3 is CASSYRQYSNQPQHF.

Worth noting for this clone: With the read ending 3 residues before the CDR3 end, the germline J gene is used to fill in that end. The chain recombines TRBV11-3 with TRBJ2-5; possible D gene TRBD1, 5 bases. The CDR3 covers 13 residues. Per the germline V gene, CDR1 is SGHNT and CDR2 is YENEEA. Trimming cost V 6 bases and J 2 bases, with 10 bases left between them. The covered CDR3 bases are TGTGCCAGCAGTAAGGACACTCAAGAGACC. This translates into CASSKDTQET. The whole CDR3 region reads CASSKDTQETQYF.

About this clone: The CDR3 extends 3 residues past the end of the read, so its final part is completed from the germline J gene. The chain combines TRBV19 with TRBJ2-1; tentatively, D is TRBD2 (6 bases). The CDR3 has 15 amino acids. In germline, CDR1 is LNHDA, CDR2 SQIVND (reference sequence). Deletions cut 6 bases from V and 0 bases from J, with 12 bases between. CDR3 region: CASRQDYLSYNEQFF. The DNA read from the CDR3 is TGTGCCAGTAGACAGGACTATCTCTCCTACAATGAG.

On this clone: The read ends 3 residues shy of where the CDR3 ends; the end is completed using the germline J gene. The V gene is TRBV5-1, the J gene TRBJ2-4, with TRBD2 matching over 16 bases. Looked up from germline, CDR1 is SGHRS and CDR2 is YFSETQ. The trim removed 7 bases at V and 8 bases at J, leaving 0 bases unmatched. The CDR3 runs 13 residues. CDR3 DNA, as far as it was read: TGCGCCAGCGGGACTAGCGGGAGGGACATT. Its translation: CASGTSGRDI. The entire CDR3 protein reads CASGTSGRDIQYF.

On this clone: The read gets to within 3 residues of the CDR3 end, and the germline J gene fills in the rest. This chain uses TRBV5-1 with TRBJ2-3; D might be TRBD1 or TRBD2, each matching 6 bases. Germline V CDR1 and CDR2: SGHRS, YFSETQ. The CDR3 runs 16 residues. The CDR3: CASSLNYGGTLETQYF. CDR3 DNA (partial): TGCGCCAGCAGCTTGAACTATGGCGGGACATTAGAGACG.

Remarks on this clone: The DNA ends 3 residues before the CDR3 does, and the rest of the CDR3 is filled in from the germline J gene. The chain couples TRBV7-2 to TRBJ2-7, with 11 nucleotides matching TRBD1. The CDR3 runs to 15 residues. The germline V gene has CDR1 SGHTA and CDR2 FQGNSA. J lost 3 bases, V lost 1 base, and 2 bases had no gene match. CDR3 DNA, as far as it was read: TGTGCCAGCAGCTTAGTAGGGACAGGGGGCTACGAG. Protein sequence: CASSLVGTGGYE. The full CDR3 sequence reads CASSLVGTGGYEQYF. The whole variable domain, filled in from reference TRBV7-2 and TRBJ2-7, reads GAGVSQSPSNKVTEKGKDVELRCDPISGHTALYWYRQSLGQGLEFLIYFQGNSAPDKSGLPSDRFSAERTGGSVSTLTIQRTQQEDSAVYLCASSLVGTGGYEQYFGPGTRLTVT.

Regarding this clone: Coverage ceases 3 residues before the CDR3 finishes, and the germline J gene fills in the end. The chain uses TRBV10-3 and TRBJ2-1; perhaps TRBD1 as D (6 bases). The CDR3 runs 12 residues. Trimming removed 11 bases from V and 7 bases from J, with 15 bases in between. CDR1 and CDR2 from the germline V gene are ENHRY and SYGVKD. CDR3 amino acids: CALGQGRNEQFF. CDR3 DNA, as far as it was read: TGTGCCCTGGGGCAGGGGAGAAATGAG.

Concerning this clone: From the germline J gene comes the end of the CDR3, since the read stops 3 residues before it. The chain recombines TRBV19 with TRBJ2-4; 8 positions match TRBD1. The germline V gene encodes CDR1 LNHDA and CDR2 SQIVND (reference sequence). The CDR3 length is 14 residues. CDR3 DNA (partial): TGTGCCAGTAGTGTTGACAGGGGAGGATATGGT. It specifies CASSVDRGGYG. The CDR3 as a whole reads CASSVDRGGYGQYF.

Turning to this clone: The read terminates 3 residues before the CDR3 end, so the remaining end is supplied by the germline J gene. The chain combines TRBV20-1 with TRBJ1-2; 8 bases agree with TRBD1. The V gene's germline CDR1 is DFQATT and CDR2 SNEGSKA (reference sequence). The CDR3 loop spans 16 amino acids. V shed 3 bases and J 2 bases; nucleotides not matched to a gene: 11. CDR3 residues: CSASWWGGQENYGYTF. Partial CDR3 DNA: TGCAGTGCTAGTTGGTGGGGGGGACAGGAGAACTATGGC.

With regard to this clone: The CDR3 end falls 3 residues outside the read, so it is completed with the germline J gene. V and J are TRBV9 and TRBJ2-7, with D possibly being TRBD2 (6 bases). The CDR3 contains 15 residues. Per the germline V gene, CDR1 is SGDLS and CDR2 is YYNGEE. Deletions cut 3 bases from V and 1 base from J, with 14 bases between. This CDR3 reads CASSADAGTSYEQYF. CDR3 DNA, as far as it was read: TGTGCCAGCAGCGCCGACGCCGGGACTTCCTACGAG.

Turning to this clone: Read data end 3 residues before the CDR3 end; the end is taken from the germline J gene. The chain is built from TRBV19 and TRBJ2-1, with 11 bases identical to TRBD2. The germline gives CDR1 LNHDA, CDR2 SQIVND (reference sequence). J lost 4 bases, V lost 4 bases, and 15 bases had no gene match. This CDR3 is 19 amino acids long. Partial CDR3 DNA: TGTGCCAGTAGTAACCCTAGCGGGAGGTCCCTTCATAATTACAATGAG. It yields the protein CASSNPSGRSLHNYNE. Given in full, the CDR3 is CASSNPSGRSLHNYNEQFF.

Note on this clone: The read terminates 3 residues before the CDR3 end, so the remaining end is supplied by the germline J gene. The chain has TRBV7-9 and TRBJ2-2; possible D gene TRBD1, 6 bases. CDR1 and CDR2 from the germline V gene are SEHNR and FQNEAQ (reference sequence). This CDR3 has 13 amino acids. This CDR3 is CATSDSAGSPLFF. The CDR3 DNA, read in part, is TGTGCCACCTCGGACAGCGCAGGATCACCG.

About this clone itself: Read data end 3 residues before the CDR3 end; the end is taken from the germline J gene. This chain links TRBV5-4 with TRBJ2-3; 8 bases are a match to TRBD1. Unmatched junction bases numbered 2, after V lost 4 bases and J lost 4 bases. The germline V gene encodes CDR1 SGHNT and CDR2 YYREEE (reference sequence). This CDR3 is 13 amino acids long. The DNA read from the CDR3 is TGTGCCAGCAGCGGACAGGGCGCAGATACG. Protein product: CASSGQGADT. The whole CDR3 reads CASSGQGADTQYF. Full variable domain (remainder filled in from reference TRBV5-4 and TRBJ2-3): ETGVTQSPTHLIKTRGQQVTLRCSSQSGHNTVSWYQQALGQGPQFIFQYYREEENGRGNFPPRFSGLQFPNYSSELNVNALELDDSALYLCASSGQGADTQYFGPGTRLTVL.

About this clone itself: The read gets to within 3 residues of the CDR3 end, and the germline J gene fills in the rest. The chain employs TRBV6-1 and TRBJ1-2; 8 bases fit TRBD1. In germline, CDR1 is MNHNS, CDR2 SASEGT. The CDR3 totals 15 residues. Unmatched junction bases numbered 5, after V lost 4 bases and J lost 1 base. CDR3 residues: CASSGDRQLNYGYTF. CDR3 bases read: TGTGCCAGCAGTGGGGACAGGCAACTTAACTATGGC.

Notes on this clone: The CDR3 goes on 3 residues after the read ends, and that part is filled in from the germline J gene. The chain joins TRBV18 to TRBJ2-2; D is ambiguous. The CDR3 covers 14 residues. The germline V gene has CDR1 KGHSH and CDR2 LQKENI. Trimming took 3 bases from V and 3 from J, leaving 8 bases between them. The CDR3 here is CASSPETDTGELFF. The CDR3 DNA, read in part, is TGTGCCAGCTCACCTGAAACGGACACCGGGGAG.